This T cell receptor beta chain comes out of a study of blood T cell repertoires in COVID-19. Across the study: From T cells, B-cell-depleted T cells, or PBMCs came the material, which was cDNA or gDNA.

This clone was found once. The V end lost 0 bases, the J end lost 0 bases, and 9 bases lay between the germline ends. From germline, CDR1 is SGHRS and CDR2 YFSETQ. CDR3 length: 15 amino acids. Method: immunoSEQ multiplex PCR; TCRdb's copy keeps in-frame clones and lacks some. The data show some 400,000 clones, about 87% seen once. Participant ages covered roughly 18 to 90 years across 24 US areas. Recovered participants had two consecutive negative NP/OP PCR tests, healthcare professional clearance, or symptom resolution. V usage is TRBV5-1 and J usage is TRBJ2-5; D remains ambiguous. The clonotype originates from a man younger than 45 who had recovered from COVID-19. The sequencing input was PBMCs or T cells enriched from blood (not recorded which). CDR3 nucleotide sequence: TGCGCCAGCAGCTTGGACTTCGGGTACCAAGAGACCCAGTACTTC. This gives the protein CASSLDFGYQETQYF.